Listed here is a single T cell receptor (beta chain). Reverse transcription used about 0.45 to 1 ug RNA and random hexamers. One entry per CDR3 protein results from TCRdb running MiXCR on the immunoSEQ multiplex PCR reads. The data hold roughly 180,000 distinct CDR3 sequences, with about 93% observed a single time. This sample stems from a study of CD8 T cells in Susac syndrome. From germline, CDR1 is SGHDT and CDR2 YYEEEE. This CDR3 contains 15 residues. V trimming: 2 bases; J trimming: 6 bases; junction bases outside the gene matches: 9. The material sequenced was CD4+ T cells from PBMCs. The sequence derives from a human donor with multiple sclerosis. The chain couples TRBV5-6 to TRBJ2-7; 9 nucleotides line up with TRBD1. The CDR3 spells CASSFTWTGEPEQYF. For the CDR3, the DNA is TGTGCCAGCAGCTTTACCTGGACAGGGGAACCCGAGCAGTACTTC.